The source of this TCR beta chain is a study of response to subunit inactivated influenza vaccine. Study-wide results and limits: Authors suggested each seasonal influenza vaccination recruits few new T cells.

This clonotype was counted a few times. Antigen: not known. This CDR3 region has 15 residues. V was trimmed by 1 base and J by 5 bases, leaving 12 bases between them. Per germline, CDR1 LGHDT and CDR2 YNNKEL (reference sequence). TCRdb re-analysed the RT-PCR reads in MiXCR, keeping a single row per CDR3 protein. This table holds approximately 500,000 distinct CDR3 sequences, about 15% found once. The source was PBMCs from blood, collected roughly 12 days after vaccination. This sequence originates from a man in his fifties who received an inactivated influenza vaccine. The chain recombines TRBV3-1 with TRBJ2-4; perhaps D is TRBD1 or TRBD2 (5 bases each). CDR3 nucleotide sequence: TGTGCCAGCAGCCAAGTTTGGGGGTCCCAAAACATTCAGTACTTC. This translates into CASSQVWGSQNIQYF.